Below are 5 T cell receptor beta chains sequenced from a single sample in a study of T cells after yellow fever vaccination. TCRdb ran MiXCR on the 5' RACE reads and lists one entry per CDR3 protein. This table holds 300,000 to 400,000 distinct CDR3 sequences, about 8.7% found once. The material was PBMCs, obtained on the day of the first yellow fever vaccination. All receptors come from a man younger than 35 who received the YFV17D yellow fever vaccine.

Details on this clonotype: A junction end diverges from the germline sequence, so it may reflect a read error. In DNA, the CDR3 is TGTGCTAGCAGTCCAGGGGGTAGCGGGCTCCTCAATGAGCAGTTCTTC. As protein: CASSPGGSGLLNEQFF. The chain employs TRBV7-7 and TRBJ2-1; tentatively, D is TRBD1 or TRBD2 (7 bases each). The CDR3 spans 16 residues. Germline lookup yields CDR1 SSHAT and CDR2 FNYEAQ (reference sequence).

With regard to this clonotype: Here the CDR3 omits its conserved ending phenylalanine or tryptophan, so a read error is the likely source. The chain joins TRBV9 to TRBJ2-5, with 10 bases that match TRBD1. Germline V lookup: CDR1 SGDLS, CDR2 YYNGEE. V lost 2 bases and J lost 1; bases outside the gene matches: 8. CDR3 length: 17 amino acids. The CDR3 spells CASSVTPGQGTQETQYV. DNA for the CDR3: TGTGCCAGCAGCGTTACCCCGGGACAGGGGACCCAAGAGACCCAGTACGTC.

This clonotype was observed a handful of times. The V gene is TRBV20-1, the J gene TRBJ2-7; the D call may be TRBD1 or TRBD2 (5 bases each). The CDR3 consists of 14 residues. Between the trimmed V and J ends, which lost 5 bases and 2 bases, there was a span of 16 bases. Germline-derived CDR1 and CDR2 are DFQATT and SNEGSKA (reference sequence). This CDR3 reads CSALSRDGAYEQYF. In nucleotides, the CDR3 is TGCAGTGCTCTCAGCCGGGACGGGGCCTACGAGCAGTACTTC.

The rearrangement links TRBV7-2 to TRBJ1-2; a possible D gene is TRBD1 (5 bases). Per germline, CDR1 SGHTA and CDR2 FQGNSA. The V gene lost 4 bases and the J gene lost 6 bases, with 15 bases spanning the gap. The CDR3 is 14 amino acids. This CDR3 is CASSYERGTNGYTF. CDR3 in DNA: TGTGCCAGCAGCTACGAACGTGGGACGAATGGCTACACCTTC.

The CDR3 nucleotides read TGTGCCAGCAGCGGGACATTTGGTGAGCAGTACGTC. Residues: CASSGTFGEQYV. The J gene is TRBJ2-7, the V gene TRBV11-2; tentative D call: TRBD1 (6 bases). The CDR3 contains 12 residues. V was clipped by 5 bases and J by 7 bases, with 12 bases between them. Germline V gene lookup returns CDR1 SGHAT and CDR2 FQNNGV.